A single sample gave rise to the 28 T cell receptor beta chains below, sequenced in a study of blood T cell repertoires in COVID-19. Clones were read by immunoSEQ multiplex PCR, and TCRdb kept only the in-frame ones, dropping some. The sample includes some 240,000 clones, more than 65% of them seen just once. Source material: peripheral blood. The receptors shown here come from a man between 50 and 59 years old with active or convalescent COVID-19.

This sequence joins TRBV27 and TRBJ2-7; D is unresolved. Germline values: CDR1 MNHEY, CDR2 SMNVEV (reference sequence). The CDR3 loop spans 14 amino acids. Trimming cost V 1 base and J 1 base, with 8 bases left between them. CDR3 DNA sequence: TGTGCCAGCAGTTTATTAGCTGAATCCTACGAGCAGTACTTC. Translated, it gives CASSLLAESYEQYF.

The J gene is TRBJ2-1, the V gene TRBV19; 9 nucleotides align to TRBD1. Germline loops: CDR1 LNHDA, CDR2 SQIVND (reference sequence). Unmatched junction bases numbered 7, after V lost 2 bases and J lost 2 bases. This CDR3 has 17 amino acids. CDR3 sequence: CASSITSTGGPYNEQFF. The CDR3 DNA reads as TGTGCCAGTAGTATAACCTCAACAGGGGGCCCCTACAATGAGCAGTTCTTC.

This sequence joins TRBV11-2 and TRBJ2-1, with TRBD2 as a possible D gene (6 bases). V lost 4 bases to trimming and J lost 0 bases, with 10 bases between them. This CDR3 has 15 amino acids. Germline CDR1 and CDR2: SGHAT and FQNNGV. The CDR3 nucleotides are TGTGCCAGCAGCTGGGCGGGGAGCTCCTACAATGAGCAGTTCTTC. It yields the protein CASSWAGSSYNEQFF.

In its sample, this clone was seen once. V and J are TRBV4-2 and TRBJ2-1; 9 nucleotides match TRBD1. Losses at the gene ends were 2 bases for V and 2 bases for J; bases not matched to a gene: 7. The CDR3 is 17 amino acids. Per the germline V gene, CDR1 is LGHNA and CDR2 is YNFKEQ. The CDR3 nucleotides read TGTGCCAGCAGCCAAAGTCCGGGACAGGGAACCTACAATGAGCAGTTCTTC. Translating gives CASSQSPGQGTYNEQFF.

The chain couples TRBV11-2 to TRBJ1-1; TRBD1 matches at 12 bases. The CDR3 has 17 residues. The V gene end was trimmed by 1 base and the J gene end by 7 bases; junction bases not matched to a gene: 10. The germline CDR1 and CDR2 sequences are SGHAT and FQNNGV. CDR3 loop: CASSLGGLRDRGLEAFF. The CDR3 DNA reads TGTGCCAGCAGCTTAGGAGGTCTGCGGGACAGGGGGCTTGAAGCTTTCTTT.

In DNA, the CDR3 is TGTGCCAGCAGCCAAGATCTAGGACAGGGGAACACTGAAGCTTTCTTT. This gives the protein CASSQDLGQGNTEAFF. J is TRBJ1-1 and V is TRBV14; TRBD1 matches at 8 bases. Germline V gene lookup returns CDR1 SGHDN and CDR2 FVKESK. The CDR3 totals 16 residues. V dropped 0 bases and J dropped 1; count of bases not matched to a gene: 4.

Concerning this clone: Different DNA sequences within this sample yield the same CDR3. The CDR3 reads CASSIDRGETQYF. Here the CDR3 DNA reads TGTGCCAGTAGTATCGACAGGGGGGAGACCCAGTACTTC. The chain recombines TRBV19 with TRBJ2-5; 9 nucleotides line up with TRBD1. The CDR3 is made up of 13 amino acids. Trimming took 3 bases from V and 5 from J; bases not matched to a gene: 1. Germline-derived CDR1 and CDR2 are LNHDA and SQIVND (reference sequence).

The chain couples TRBV27 to TRBJ2-2; TRBD1 matches 11 bases. V lost 3 bases, J lost 4 bases, and 1 base stayed unmatched. The CDR3 has 15 residues. Germline-derived CDR1 and CDR2 are MNHEY and SMNVEV (reference sequence). For the CDR3, the DNA is TGTGCCAGCAGTTTCGGGACAGGGGGCACCGGGGAGCTGTTTTTT. Its translation is CASSFGTGGTGELFF.

This clone showed up just a few times. The chain carries TRBV2 and TRBJ1-5, with 12 bases identical to TRBD1. V shed 4 bases, J shed 0 bases, and the junction held 7 bases outside the gene matches. In germline, CDR1 is SNHLY, CDR2 FYNNEI. CDR3 length: 18 amino acids. CDR3 residues: CASSGGQGAGYSNQPQHF. The CDR3 DNA reads as TGTGCCAGCAGTGGGGGACAGGGGGCGGGCTATAGCAATCAGCCCCAGCATTTT.

The rearrangement joins TRBV3-1 (or the pseudogene TRBV3-2) to TRBJ2-7, with TRBD1 matching 7 bases. Germline assignment: CDR1 LGHDT and CDR2 YNNKEL (reference sequence). After removal of 0 bases from V and 5 bases from J, the junction contained 13 bases not matched to a gene. There are 17 residues in the CDR3. CDR3 region: CASSQEYRQGDPHEQYF. The CDR3 coding sequence is TGTGCCAGCAGCCAAGAGTACAGACAGGGAGATCCCCACGAGCAGTACTTC.

V gene TRBV7-9 combines with J gene TRBJ2-3; 10 bases are a match to TRBD1. From germline, CDR1 is SEHNR and CDR2 FQNEAQ (reference sequence). CDR3 size: 15 residues. V was clipped by 3 bases and J by 5 bases; unmatched bases: 5. This chain's CDR3 is CASSFPGTGEDTQYF. CDR3 in DNA: TGTGCCAGCAGCTTCCCTGGGACAGGGGAAGATACGCAGTATTTT. Full variable domain (outside the CDR3, taken from reference TRBV7-9 and TRBJ2-3): DTGVSQNPRHKITKRGQNVTFRCDPISEHNRLYWYRQTLGQGPEFLTYFQNEAQLEKSRLLSDRFSAERPKGSFSTLEIQRTEQGDSAMYLCASSFPGTGEDTQYFGPGTRLTVL.

This clone turned up a few times. The rearrangement joins TRBV5-8 to TRBJ2-7, with 9 bases identical to TRBD1. CDR3 length: 15 residues. Germline V gene lookup returns CDR1 SGHTS and CDR2 YDEGEE. V was pared by 1 base and J by 6 bases, with 8 bases of the junction left unmatched. CDR3 region: CASSLSRTGVSEQYF. In DNA, the CDR3 is TGTGCCAGCAGCTTGTCACGGACAGGGGTGAGCGAGCAGTACTTC.

The chain joins TRBV6-6 to TRBJ1-3; D ambiguous. The germline V gene encodes CDR1 MNHNY and CDR2 SVGAGI (reference sequence). This CDR3 comprises 13 residues. The V and J ends lost 4 bases and 4 bases respectively, with 8 bases between them. CDR3 coding DNA: TGTGCCAGCAGTTCTTTTCAGGGAAACACCATATATTTT. Translation gives CASSSFQGNTIYF.

This chain links TRBV29-1 with TRBJ1-2, with 10 bases that match TRBD1. V was clipped by 7 bases and J by 5 bases; unmatched bases: 10. This CDR3 region has 14 residues. Germline V gene data show CDR1 as SQVTM and CDR2 as ANQGSEA. For the CDR3, the DNA is TGCAGCGCCCCCGGGACAGGGGAAGGGTATGGCTACACCTTC. Its protein product is CSAPGTGEGYGYTF.

The chain carries TRBV9 and TRBJ2-3; 8 bases are shared with TRBD2. The germline V gene has CDR1 SGDLS and CDR2 YYNGEE. V shed 4 bases, J shed 8 bases, and the junction held 18 bases outside the gene matches. This CDR3 has 17 residues. The CDR3 coding sequence is TGTGCCAGCAGCCCCAACGCGGGTGGGGGACTAGACGTTACGCAGTATTTT. As protein: CASSPNAGGGLDVTQYF.

This sequence joins TRBV7-2 and TRBJ1-2; D remains unclear. V was trimmed by 1 base and J by 2 bases, leaving 8 bases between them. The CDR3 loop spans 14 amino acids. Germline-derived CDR1 and CDR2 are SGHTA and FQGNSA. CDR3 loop: CASSLVAGNYGYTF. In nucleotides, the CDR3 is TGTGCCAGCAGCTTAGTAGCGGGGAACTATGGCTACACCTTC.

The CDR3 is CASSLGTSAEQYF. The CDR3 DNA reads as TGCGCCAGCAGCCTAGGGACTAGCGCCGAGCAGTACTTC. The gene calls are TRBV5-1 and TRBJ2-7; 10 nucleotides match TRBD2. This CDR3 is built from 13 residues. With 4 bases clipped from V and 6 bases from J, the junction kept 4 bases outside the gene matches. The V gene's germline CDR1 is SGHRS and CDR2 YFSETQ.

The chain couples TRBV2 to TRBJ1-4, with TRBD1 matching over 9 bases. The CDR3 has 14 amino acids. Germline CDR1 reads SNHLY; CDR2 reads FYNNEI. V shed 6 bases and J 4 bases; nucleotides not matched to a gene: 3. Here the CDR3 reads CASRGTGINEKLFF. CDR3 nucleotide sequence: TGTGCCAGCAGGGGGACAGGGATTAATGAAAAACTGTTTTTT.

The chain has TRBV2 and TRBJ2-1, with D possibly being TRBD1 (6 bases). This CDR3 has 18 residues. CDR1 and CDR2 from the germline V gene are SNHLY and FYNNEI. Deletions cut 2 bases from V and 7 bases from J, with 24 bases between. The CDR3 protein is CASSERGKSGLSVNEQFF. Written as DNA, the CDR3 is TGTGCCAGCAGTGAAAGGGGGAAAAGCGGACTTAGCGTAAATGAGCAGTTCTTC.

This clone was recorded once. The chain couples TRBV6-4 to TRBJ2-3; 7 bases map to TRBD2. CDR1 and CDR2 from the germline V gene are MRHNA and SNTAGT. This CDR3 has 14 amino acids. V lost 8 bases, J lost 6 bases, and 11 bases stayed unmatched. CDR3 nucleotide sequence: TGTGCCAGCTCCATAGGCGGGAGTGGCGATACGCAGTATTTT. Its protein is CASSIGGSGDTQYF.

CDR3 loop: CASSVDRVSEQFF. CDR3 bases: TGTGCCAGCAGCGTTGACAGGGTTAGTGAGCAGTTCTTC. The rearrangement links TRBV7-3 to TRBJ2-1; 7 bases map to TRBD1. V lost 5 bases, J lost 9 bases, and 7 bases stayed unmatched. The CDR3 length is 13 residues. CDR1 and CDR2 from the germline V gene are SGHTA and FQGTGA.

J is TRBJ2-5 and V is TRBV11-1; no reliable D call. V was shortened by 2 bases and J by 7 bases, with 8 bases between the two germline ends. The germline CDR1 and CDR2 sequences are SGHAT and FQDESV (reference sequence). The CDR3 has 12 residues. The CDR3, as DNA: TGTGCCAGCAGCTTATCCGGTGGGACCCAGTACTTC. It encodes CASSLSGGTQYF.

This clone has a single count. V is TRBV4-2 and J is TRBJ1-1; 8 bases are shared with TRBD1. The CDR3 length is 15 residues. The ends lost 4 bases at V and 4 bases at J; junction bases unmatched: 8. CDR1 and CDR2 from the germline V gene are LGHNA and YNFKEQ. DNA of the CDR3: TGTGCCAGCAGCCGACCGCAGGGGGCTGTCACTGAAGCTTTCTTT. It specifies CASSRPQGAVTEAFF.

V gene TRBV28 combines with J gene TRBJ2-7, with 8 nucleotides matching TRBD1. The V segment lost 6 bases and the J segment 0 bases; nucleotides outside the gene matches: 10. The CDR3 length is 16 residues. CDR1 and CDR2 (germline): MDHEN, SYDVKM. CDR3 bases: TGTGCCAGCAGCCGTACAGGACAGGGTCTCTCCTACGAGCAGTACTTC. Amino acid sequence: CASSRTGQGLSYEQYF. Full variable domain (missing parts from reference TRBV28 and TRBJ2-7): DVKVTQSSRYLVKRTGEKVFLECVQDMDHENMFWYRQDPGLGLRLIYFSYDVKMKEKGDIPEGYSVSREKKERFSLILESASTNQTSMYLCASSRTGQGLSYEQYFGPGTRLTVT.

The genes are TRBV6-2 or TRBV6-3 and TRBJ2-1; D uncertain. CDR3 length equals 12 residues. Trimming took off 6 bases at V and 5 bases at J, with 8 bases between the two ends. Per the germline V gene, CDR1 is MNHEY and CDR2 is SVGEGT. The CDR3 DNA is TGTGCCAGCAGCCGAGCTGACAATGAGCAGTTCTTC. Translating it yields CASSRADNEQFF.

V and J are TRBV5-4 and TRBJ2-2; TRBD2 matches 7 bases. J was trimmed by 7 bases and V by 6 bases; bases with no gene match: 6. This CDR3 has 13 amino acids. Germline V lookup: CDR1 SGHNT, CDR2 YYREEE (reference sequence). CDR3 sequence (DNA): TGTGCCAGCACCCACCGGACTAGCGGGGAGCTGTTTTTT. Its translation: CASTHRTSGELFF.

The chain carries TRBV27 and TRBJ1-1; D perhaps matches TRBD1 (5 bases). V was clipped by 2 bases and J by 6 bases, with 16 bases between them. Germline loops: CDR1 MNHEY, CDR2 SMNVEV (reference sequence). The CDR3 totals 15 residues. CDR3 sequence (DNA): TGTGCCAGCAGTTTAGAGGGGTGGGGGGTAGCTGAAGCTTTCTTT. This encodes CASSLEGWGVAEAFF.

This clone was picked up a small number of times. V and J are TRBV2 and TRBJ1-3, with TRBD1 identical over 8 bases. Germline CDR1 SNHLY, CDR2 FYNNEI. The CDR3 has 16 residues. Unmatched junction bases numbered 6, after V lost 5 bases and J lost 0 bases. The CDR3 sequence: CASSRDRSSSGNTIYF. CDR3 bases: TGTGCCAGCAGTAGGGACAGGTCGAGCTCTGGAAACACCATATATTTT.